The next 10 T cell receptor beta chains were all read from a single sample in a study of T cell responses to AZD1222 COVID-19 vaccine. Data came from immunoSEQ multiplex PCR; TCRdb stores just in-frame clones and leaves some out. The data hold around 150,000 clones, with 80% to 95% observed a single time. The sequencing used peripheral blood, collected 28 days after the second AZD1222 dose. These receptors came from an adult who received the AZD1222 COVID-19 vaccine.

The V gene is TRBV29-1, the J gene TRBJ1-1; D is perhaps TRBD1 (6 bases). V was clipped by 7 bases and J by 5 bases, with 11 bases between them. The CDR3 consists of 11 residues. Germline lookup yields CDR1 SQVTM and CDR2 ANQGSEA. As DNA, the CDR3 is TGCAGCGGTGACAGGACTACTGAAGCTTTCTTT. It yields the protein CSGDRTTEAFF. Variable domain in full (rest from reference TRBV29-1 and TRBJ1-1): SAVISQKPSRDICQRGTSLTIQCQVDSQVTMMFWYRQQPGQSLTLIATANQGSEATYESGFVIDKFPISRPNLTFSTLTVSNMSPEDSSIYLCSGDRTTEAFFGQGTRLTVV.

The rearrangement uses TRBV5-1 and TRBJ2-7; 8 bases fit TRBD1. The CDR3 is 14 residues long. Germline-derived CDR1 and CDR2 are SGHRS and YFSETQ. J was trimmed by 2 bases and V by 7 bases; bases with no gene match: 8. The CDR3 protein is CASPQGQATYEQYF. Here the CDR3 DNA reads TGCGCCAGCCCTCAGGGACAGGCTACCTACGAGCAGTACTTC.

The chain uses TRBV7-3 and TRBJ2-7, with D hard to call. CDR1 is SGHTA, CDR2 FQGTGA, per germline. The CDR3 consists of 15 residues. V was clipped by 0 bases and J by 3 bases, with 12 bases between them. CDR3 nucleotides: TGTGCCAGCAGCTTAACCCCCGGACCTGTCTACGAGCAGTACTTC. This translates into CASSLTPGPVYEQYF.

The rearrangement links TRBV4-3 to TRBJ1-4, with unresolved D. The CDR3 is 14 amino acids. CDR1 LGHNA and CDR2 YSLEER come from the germline V gene. V lost 4 bases and J lost 4, with 10 bases in between. DNA for the CDR3: TGCGCCAGCAGCCCATCCCGGGGTAATGAAAAACTGTTTTTT. It is translated as CASSPSRGNEKLFF.

In its sample, this clone was seen a few times. One junction end disagrees with the germline gene, perhaps due to a read error. The rearrangement uses TRBV6-1 and TRBJ2-5; no firm D call. Germline assignment: CDR1 MNHNS and CDR2 SASEGT. The CDR3 has 11 residues. CDR3 in DNA: TGTGCCAGCAGTGACCAGGAGACCCAGTACTTC. As protein: CASSDQETQYF.

V gene TRBV7-9 combines with J gene TRBJ1-1; 7 nucleotides line up with TRBD1. With V trimmed by 5 bases and J by 4 bases, 10 bases remained unmatched. The germline V gene has CDR1 SEHNR and CDR2 FQNEAQ (reference sequence). The CDR3 sequence is 15 residues long. The CDR3: CASSPRGQPLTEAFF. The CDR3 DNA follows: TGTGCCAGCAGCCCCCGGGGACAGCCGCTCACTGAAGCTTTCTTT.

This clone was detected once. The chain carries TRBV27 and TRBJ2-2; the D gene could be TRBD1 or TRBD2 (6 bases each). Germline CDR1 is MNHEY and CDR2 is SMNVEV (reference sequence). Between the trimmed V and J ends, which lost 7 bases and 5 bases, there was a span of 23 bases. The CDR3 loop spans 17 amino acids. The CDR3 DNA reads TGTGCCAGCACCCTCACGGGGGCAGGGGTAGGAACCGGGGAGCTGTTTTTT. Encoded protein: CASTLTGAGVGTGELFF.

This clone was observed once. The chain joins TRBV18 to TRBJ2-7; TRBD2 agrees at 7 bases. Germline V gene data show CDR1 as KGHSH and CDR2 as LQKENI. The CDR3 is made up of 15 amino acids. V lost 5 bases, J lost 5 bases, and 12 bases stayed unmatched. The CDR3, as DNA: TGTGCCAGCTCATCGGGGGGAGTATCAGGAAACGAGCAGTACTTC. It codes for CASSSGGVSGNEQYF.

The chain links TRBV9 to TRBJ2-5; 8 nucleotides agree with TRBD2. Trimming removed 6 bases from V and 2 bases from J; junction bases left unmatched: 12. This CDR3 contains 16 residues. Germline V lookup: CDR1 SGDLS, CDR2 YYNGEE. For the CDR3, the DNA is TGTGCCAGCAATCCTTCGGGGGGGAGCAGTCAAGAGACCCAGTACTTC. Residues: CASNPSGGSSQETQYF. The complete variable domain, with remaining parts taken from reference TRBV9 and TRBJ2-5, reads DSGVTQTPKHLITATGQRVTLRCSPRSGDLSVYWYQQSLDQGLQFLIQYYNGEERAKGNILERFSAQQFPDLHSELNLSSLELGDSALYFCASNPSGGSSQETQYFGPGTRLLVL.

About this clone: An end of the junction differs from the germline gene, which may be a read error. This sequence joins TRBV6-1 and TRBJ2-1, with TRBD2 matching over 11 bases. CDR1 and CDR2 (germline): MNHNS, SASEGT. The CDR3 runs to 17 residues. Written as DNA, the CDR3 is TGTGCCAGCAGAGAAGGACTAGCGGGCCTCTCCTACAATGAGCAGTTCTTC. This codes for CASREGLAGLSYNEQFF.